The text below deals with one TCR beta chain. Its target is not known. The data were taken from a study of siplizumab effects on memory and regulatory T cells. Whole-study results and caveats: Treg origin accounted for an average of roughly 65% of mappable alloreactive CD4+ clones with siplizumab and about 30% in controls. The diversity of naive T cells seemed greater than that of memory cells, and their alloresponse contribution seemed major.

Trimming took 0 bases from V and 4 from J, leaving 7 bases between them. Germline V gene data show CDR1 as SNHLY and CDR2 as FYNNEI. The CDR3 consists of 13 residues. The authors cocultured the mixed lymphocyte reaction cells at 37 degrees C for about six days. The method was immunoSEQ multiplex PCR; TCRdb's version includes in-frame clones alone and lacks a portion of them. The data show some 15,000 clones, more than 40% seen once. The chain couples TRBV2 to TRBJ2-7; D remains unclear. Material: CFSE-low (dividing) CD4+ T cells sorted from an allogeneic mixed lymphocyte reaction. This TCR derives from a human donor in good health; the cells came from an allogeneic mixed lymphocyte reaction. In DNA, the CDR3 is TGTGCCAGCAGTGAAGCGGCCCTATACGAGCAGTACTTC. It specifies CASSEAALYEQYF. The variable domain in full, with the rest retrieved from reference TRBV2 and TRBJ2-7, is EPEVTQTPSHQVTQMGQEVILRCVPISNHLYFYWYRQILGQKVEFLVSFYNNEISEKSEIFDDQFSVERPDGSNFTLKIRSTKLEDSAMYFCASSEAALYEQYFGPGTRLTVT.